The subject of this entry is one T cell receptor (beta chain). One junction end disagrees with the germline gene, perhaps due to a read error. Germline V gives CDR1 DFQATT, CDR2 SNEGSKA (reference sequence). CDR3 length equals 11 residues. Grouping used clinical history reported by participants in a survey and questionnaire. Cohort 3 donors counted as recovered after two negative PCRs, clearance, or resolved symptoms. The sample originates from a study of blood T cell repertoires in COVID-19. Sequencing used immunoSEQ multiplex PCR; TCRdb keeps in-frame clones, though not all of them. Found here are over 250,000 clones, 85% to 90% of them singletons; the top ten hold over 2%.

Sample: PBMCs or T cells enriched from blood (not recorded which). The receptor's source is a woman aged 18-35 years who had recovered from COVID-19. The chain carries TRBV20-1 and TRBJ1-2; TRBD1 might be the D (6 bases). DNA for the CDR3: TGCAGTGCTAGAGATAGGGACACACCTTACTTC. Residues: CSARDRDTPYF.